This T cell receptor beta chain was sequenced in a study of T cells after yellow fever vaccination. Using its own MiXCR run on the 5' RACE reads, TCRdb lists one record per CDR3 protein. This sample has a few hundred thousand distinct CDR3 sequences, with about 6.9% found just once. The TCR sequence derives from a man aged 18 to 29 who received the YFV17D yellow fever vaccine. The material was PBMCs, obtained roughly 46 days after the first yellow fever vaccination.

CDR3 sequence reads: CSATGGEVANEKLFF. In nucleotides, the CDR3 is TGCAGTGCTACCGGGGGGGAGGTGGCTAATGAAAAACTGTTTTTT. The genes are TRBV20-1 and TRBJ1-4; possibly TRBD1 for D (5 bases). Trimming pared 4 bases from V and 3 bases from J, leaving 15 bases between. The CDR3 runs 15 residues. Germline V gene sequence: CDR1 DFQATT, CDR2 SNEGSKA (reference sequence).